This TCR beta chain was documented in a study of blood T cell repertoires in COVID-19. The table came from immunoSEQ multiplex PCR; TCRdb's copy has only in-frame clones and leaves some out. The sample includes more than 40,000 clones, roughly nine tenths of them seen just once. Germline V CDR1 and CDR2: MGHDK, SYGVNS. V lost 3 bases and J 1 base, leaving 12 bases between the germline ends. The CDR3 length is 15 residues. The TCR sequence derives from a man in his sixties with acute or convalescent COVID-19. The genes are TRBV25-1 and TRBJ2-5, with TRBD2 as a possible D gene (7 bases). Sequenced material: peripheral blood. For the CDR3, the DNA is TGTGCCAGCAGTGATCCGGGGGGCATCCAAGAGACCCAGTACTTC. Amino acids: CASSDPGGIQETQYF.